The 17 T cell receptor beta chains given below trace back to one sample, sequenced in a study of OX40 agonist ivuxolimab in advanced cancers. Using immunoSEQ multiplex PCR, the repertoire was profiled, and TCRdb retains in-frame clones only, with some absent. The top ten hold 16% of the sample, which has 22,000 or so clones, under 85% seen once. Sequenced here: CD4+ or CD8+ T cells sorted from blood, sampled in a trial of the OX40 agonist ivuxolimab. Every receptor here comes from an adult with an advanced solid tumor such as melanoma, head and neck, liver or kidney cancer.

This rearrangement joins TRBV12-5 to TRBJ2-5, with 9 nucleotides matching TRBD1. V shed 8 bases, J shed 1 base, and the junction held 11 bases outside the gene matches. This CDR3 comprises 16 residues. Germline V lookup: CDR1 LGHNT, CDR2 FRNRAP. The CDR3 protein is CASPPSGQGFQETQYF. The CDR3 DNA follows: TGTGCTAGTCCACCGTCGGGACAGGGTTTCCAAGAGACCCAGTACTTC.

The chain links TRBV6-5 to TRBJ2-1; D is unresolved. The germline V gene encodes CDR1 MNHEY and CDR2 SVGAGI. This CDR3 is 14 amino acids long. V shed 0 bases and J shed 4 bases, with 7 bases lying between them. The CDR3 sequence is CASSYSAKYNEQFF. The CDR3, as DNA: TGTGCCAGCAGTTACTCGGCGAAATACAATGAGCAGTTCTTC.

V gene TRBV12-5 combines with J gene TRBJ1-6; 8 bases are shared with TRBD1. J gave up 0 bases and V 1 base, and 14 bases lay outside the gene matches. This CDR3 comprises 21 residues. The V gene's germline CDR1 is LGHNT and CDR2 FRNRAP. The CDR3 loop reads CASGLEYSGQVSSSYNSPLHF. The CDR3 nucleotides are TGTGCTAGTGGTTTGGAGTATTCGGGACAGGTTTCGAGCTCCTATAATTCACCCCTCCACTTT.

Sample share makes this clone medium-sized. The J gene is TRBJ1-6, the V gene TRBV5-6; D not resolved. V lost 2 bases to trimming and J lost 7 bases, with 4 bases between them. Germline assignment: CDR1 SGHDT and CDR2 YYEEEE. The CDR3 has 12 amino acids. The CDR3 reads CASSFSNSPLHF. DNA for the CDR3: TGTGCCAGCAGCTTCAGCAATTCACCCCTCCACTTT.

The rearrangement links TRBV6-5 to TRBJ1-4; D perhaps matches TRBD1 (5 bases). Germline V gene sequence: CDR1 MNHEY, CDR2 SVGAGI. The CDR3 extends over 14 amino acids. V was pared by 2 bases and J by 8 bases, with 12 bases between. CDR3 bases: TGTGCCAGCAGTTACGGCGGGGCGGGGGAAAAACTGTTTTTT. Its protein is CASSYGGAGEKLFF.

This clone was picked up one time. V is TRBV6-6 and J is TRBJ1-2; a weak D match, TRBD1 (6 bases). V lost 0 bases and J lost 3, with 14 bases in between. The germline CDR1 and CDR2 sequences are MNHNY and SVGAGI (reference sequence). The CDR3 covers 16 residues. CDR3 nucleotide sequence: TGTGCCAGCAGTTACTCGAGACTGTCAGGGGACTATGGCTACACCTTC. Protein: CASSYSRLSGDYGYTF.

The V call is TRBV10-3, the J call TRBJ2-3; no firm D call. V lost 5 bases and J 0 bases, leaving 18 bases between the germline ends. Germline V gives CDR1 ENHRY, CDR2 SYGVKD. The CDR3 has 17 residues. The CDR3 loop reads CAISHPTALTSTDTQYF. CDR3 nucleotide sequence: TGTGCCATCAGTCATCCGACGGCGTTGACTAGCACAGATACGCAGTATTTT.

CDR3 DNA: TGTGCCAGCAGCTCACAGGGATGGGGCTACACCTTC. This sequence encodes CASSSQGWGYTF. The J gene is TRBJ1-2, the V gene TRBV5-6; tentative D call: TRBD1 (6 bases). Looked up from germline, CDR1 is SGHDT and CDR2 is YYEEEE. V shed 3 bases and J shed 8 bases, with 11 bases lying between them. This CDR3 comprises 12 residues.

The chain employs TRBV6-4 and TRBJ2-3; the D call may be TRBD1 or TRBD2 (5 bases each). Germline V CDR1 and CDR2: MRHNA, SNTAGT. This CDR3 contains 14 residues. The V end lost 0 bases, the J end lost 5 bases, and 9 bases lay between the germline ends. CDR3 residues: CASSDSRGQDTQYF. DNA for the CDR3: TGTGCCAGCAGTGACTCCCGGGGCCAAGATACGCAGTATTTT.

The V and J genes are TRBV4-1 and TRBJ2-1; 9 nucleotides agree with TRBD2. This CDR3 spans 14 amino acids. The germline V gene encodes CDR1 MGHRA and CDR2 YSYEKL. With V trimmed by 1 base and J by 7 bases, 2 bases remained unmatched. CDR3 protein: CASSQGLAGNEQFF. The CDR3 DNA follows: TGCGCCAGCAGCCAAGGTCTAGCGGGGAATGAGCAGTTCTTC.

The chain recombines TRBV6-6 with TRBJ2-1; the match to TRBD2 covers 7 bases. The ends lost 1 base at V and 8 bases at J; junction bases unmatched: 2. Germline V gene sequence: CDR1 MNHNY, CDR2 SVGAGI (reference sequence). The CDR3 extends over 13 amino acids. Written as DNA, the CDR3 is TGTGCCAGCAGTTACTTTGGGGGGGATGAGCAGTTCTTC. Its protein product is CASSYFGGDEQFF.

The V and J genes are TRBV7-8 and TRBJ2-7; TRBD1 or TRBD2 may be the D gene (5 bases each). V was shortened by 5 bases and J by 3 bases, with 17 bases between the two germline ends. Germline-derived CDR1 and CDR2 are SGHVS and FQNEAQ. This CDR3 has 15 residues. The CDR3 bases are TGTGCCAGCAGCGACGGGATCCCAGGGAACTACGAGCAGTACTTC. Translation gives CASSDGIPGNYEQYF. Supplemented by reference TRBV7-8 and TRBJ2-7, the full variable domain reads GAGVSQSPRYKVAKRGQDVALRCDPISGHVSLFWYQQALGQGPEFLTYFQNEAQLDKSGLPSDRFFAERPEGSVSTLKIQRTQQEDSAVYLCASSDGIPGNYEQYFGPGTRLTVT.

The J gene is TRBJ2-6, the V gene TRBV11-3; unclear D gene. Trimming took 5 bases from V and 4 from J, leaving 3 bases between them. Germline V gene sequence: CDR1 SGHNT, CDR2 YENEEA. The CDR3 extends over 12 amino acids. The CDR3 coding sequence is TGTGCCAGCAGCCCGGGGGCCAACGTCCTGACTTTC. As protein: CASSPGANVLTF.

The chain carries TRBV9 and TRBJ2-7; no clear D. V shed 0 bases and J shed 0 bases, with 10 bases lying between them. Germline lookup yields CDR1 SGDLS and CDR2 YYNGEE. CDR3 length: 15 residues. CDR3 nucleotide sequence: TGTGCCAGCAGCGTAGGTCCTACCGGCTCCTACGAGCAGTACTTC. It encodes CASSVGPTGSYEQYF.

The chain employs TRBV19 and TRBJ1-4; D unclear. V lost 2 bases and J 0 bases, leaving 10 bases between the germline ends. Germline V lookup: CDR1 LNHDA, CDR2 SQIVND (reference sequence). This CDR3 has 16 residues. CDR3 protein: CASSIRGFATNEKLFF. CDR3 coding DNA: TGTGCCAGTAGTATACGGGGTTTCGCAACTAATGAAAAACTGTTTTTT.

The J gene is TRBJ2-3, the V gene TRBV7-2; no clear D. The germline V gene encodes CDR1 SGHTA and CDR2 FQGNSA. This CDR3 has 17 residues. V lost 0 bases to trimming and J lost 2 bases, with 15 bases between them. The chain's CDR3 is CASSLAELDSPTDTQYF. The CDR3 nucleotides are TGTGCCAGCAGCTTAGCGGAGCTAGATAGTCCCACAGATACGCAGTATTTT.

In DNA form, the CDR3 reads TGTGCCAGCAGCTTGGCCACAGCGGGGGGGCCGGTCGGGGAGCTGTTTTTT. Encoded protein: CASSLATAGGPVGELFF. The V and J genes are TRBV5-5 and TRBJ2-2; 10 nucleotides agree with TRBD2. The V gene's germline CDR1 is SGHKS and CDR2 YYEKEE (reference sequence). The CDR3 has 17 residues. Trimming removed 0 bases from V and 7 bases from J; junction bases left unmatched: 9.